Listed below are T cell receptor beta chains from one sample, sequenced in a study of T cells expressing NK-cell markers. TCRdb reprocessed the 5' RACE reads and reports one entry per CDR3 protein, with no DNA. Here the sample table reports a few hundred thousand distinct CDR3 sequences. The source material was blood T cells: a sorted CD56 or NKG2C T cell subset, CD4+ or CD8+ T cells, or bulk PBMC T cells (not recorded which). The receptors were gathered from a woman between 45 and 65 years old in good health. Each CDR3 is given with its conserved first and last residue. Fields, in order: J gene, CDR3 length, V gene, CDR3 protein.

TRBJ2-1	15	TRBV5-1	CASSSGTSGKREQFF
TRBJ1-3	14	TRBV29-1	CSATLGGLGNTIYF
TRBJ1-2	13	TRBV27	CATLSHGPYGYTF
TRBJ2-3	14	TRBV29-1	CSGLIAGRRDTQYF
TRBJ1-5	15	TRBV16	CASTPGRGKNQPQHF
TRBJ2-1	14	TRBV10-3	CAISFGQDGNEQFF
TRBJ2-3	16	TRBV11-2	CASSLVLSSGAGVQYF
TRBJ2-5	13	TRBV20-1	CSARRQARETQYF
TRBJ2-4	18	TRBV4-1	CASSQEGQVNLAKNIQYF
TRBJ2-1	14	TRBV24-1	CATSAAGGPYEQFF
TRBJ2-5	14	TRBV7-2	CASSFGQIKETQYF
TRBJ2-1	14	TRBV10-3	CAIRSGTGIREQFF
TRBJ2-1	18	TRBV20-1	CSARELGVVGRAGNEQFF
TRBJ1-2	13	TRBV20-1	CSASAGWSYGYTF
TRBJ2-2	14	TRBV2	CASSFKLDAGELFF
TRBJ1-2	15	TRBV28	CASSLRPGRGYGYTF
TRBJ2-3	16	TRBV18	CASSPRLGTHTDTQYF
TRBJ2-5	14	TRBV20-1	CSAVPGQGSETQYF
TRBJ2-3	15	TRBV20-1	CSGARAGDSVDTQYF
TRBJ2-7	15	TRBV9	CASSARGDLVYEQYF
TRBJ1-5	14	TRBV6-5	CASGRHHSNQPQHF
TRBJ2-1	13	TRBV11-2	CASSLGAINEQFF
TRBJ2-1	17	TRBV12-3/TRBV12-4	CASSFRAAGTSFNEQFF
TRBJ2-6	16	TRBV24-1	CATSDRTIFGANVLTF
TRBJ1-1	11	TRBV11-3	CASRLGAEAFF
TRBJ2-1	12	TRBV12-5	CASLQSVGEQFF
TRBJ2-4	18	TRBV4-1	CASSHTGQVRAAKNIQYF
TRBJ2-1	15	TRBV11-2	CASSPTGLAGYRQFF
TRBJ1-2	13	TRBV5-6	CASSTGLNYGYTF
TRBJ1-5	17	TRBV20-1	CSARAYRGEFVNQPQHF
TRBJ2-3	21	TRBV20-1	CSARSLAIDSRGPLNTDTQYF
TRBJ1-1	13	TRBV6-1	CASRGQTFTEAFF
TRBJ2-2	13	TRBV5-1	CASSSGGTGELFF
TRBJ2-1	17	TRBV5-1	CASSLAFRGQGYNEQFF
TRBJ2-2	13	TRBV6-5	CASTGVNHGELFF
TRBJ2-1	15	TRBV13	CASSLRWRLGNEQFF
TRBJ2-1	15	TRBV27	CASTFWGPGYNEQFF
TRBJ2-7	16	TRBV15	CATSRPHTTSSYEQYF
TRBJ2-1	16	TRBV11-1	CASSLSSAGRRDEQFF
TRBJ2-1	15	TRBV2	CASSYLGLAGNEQFF
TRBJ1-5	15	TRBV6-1	CASSLDRTGNQPQHF
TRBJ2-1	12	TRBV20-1	CSAMGVLIEQFF
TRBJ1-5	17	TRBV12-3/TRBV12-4	CASSRGDRAYSNQPQHF
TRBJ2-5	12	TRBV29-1	CSGGERIGAQYF
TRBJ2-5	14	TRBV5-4	CASSTELGRETQYF
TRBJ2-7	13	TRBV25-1	CASSPSRWHEQYF
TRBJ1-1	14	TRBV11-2	CASNPIGGNTEAFF
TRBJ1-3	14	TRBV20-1	CSATTGRGGNTIYF
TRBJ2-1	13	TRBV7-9	CASSYSGGYEQFF
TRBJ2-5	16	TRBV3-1	CASSRPSRGSQGTQYF
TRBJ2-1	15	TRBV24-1	CATSDPSGGENEQFF
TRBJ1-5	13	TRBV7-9	CASSMQGDQPQHF
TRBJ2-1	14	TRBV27	CASSQGVPSGEQFF
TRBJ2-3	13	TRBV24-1	CATGGLVPDTQYF
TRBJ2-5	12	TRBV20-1	CSAYGQQETQYF
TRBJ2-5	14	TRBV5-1	CASSREGVLETQYF
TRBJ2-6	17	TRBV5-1	CASRLGQPLSGANVLTF
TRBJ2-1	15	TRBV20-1	CSATPDLFSYNEQFF
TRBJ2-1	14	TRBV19	CASSIGQGYNEQFF